The 2 T cell receptor beta chains in this list originate from one sample, sequenced in a study of T cells expressing NK-cell markers. TCRdb re-called the 5' RACE reads and catalogs CDR3 proteins one per entry, DNA excluded. The ten top clones account for roughly 5.4%, within a sample of hundreds of thousands of distinct CDR3 sequences. The sequenced sample consisted of blood T cells: a sorted CD56 or NKG2C T cell subset, CD4+ or CD8+ T cells, or bulk PBMC T cells (not recorded which). The receptor source for this set is a man aged 18-69 years in good health.

V is TRBV11-3 and J is TRBJ1-6. This CDR3 spans 17 amino acids. Germline CDR1 is SGHNT and CDR2 is YENEEA. This CDR3 reads CASSLVGASSYNSPLHF.

The chain is built from TRBV19 and TRBJ2-1. The CDR3 runs to 13 residues. The germline V gene encodes CDR1 LNHDA and CDR2 SQIVND (reference sequence). CDR3 residues: CASSIAAPGEQFF.